These 26 T cell receptor beta chains were sequenced from one sample in a study of T cell responses to AZD1222 COVID-19 vaccine. The method was immunoSEQ multiplex PCR; TCRdb's version includes in-frame clones alone and lacks a portion of them. The sample includes some 200,000 clones, roughly nine tenths of them seen just once. The input for sequencing was peripheral blood, taken 28 days after the second AZD1222 dose. The receptor set was obtained from an adult who received the AZD1222 COVID-19 vaccine.

The rearrangement uses TRBV5-1 and TRBJ2-2; TRBD1 matches at 7 bases. The CDR3 loop spans 15 amino acids. The V gene's germline CDR1 is SGHRS and CDR2 YFSETQ. V was clipped by 0 bases and J by 3 bases; unmatched bases: 2. The CDR3 bases are TGCGCCAGCAGCTTGGGAGACAGGGACACCGGGGAGCTGTTTTTT. Translated, it gives CASSLGDRDTGELFF.

The V and J genes are TRBV6-2 or TRBV6-3 and TRBJ1-4; D may be TRBD1 (5 bases). V lost 5 bases and J 3 bases, leaving 10 bases between the germline ends. Germline V gives CDR1 MNHEY, CDR2 SVGEGT. This CDR3 contains 14 residues. The chain's CDR3 is CASSPPGANEKLFF. CDR3 nucleotides: TGTGCCAGCAGTCCCCCGGGGGCTAATGAAAAACTGTTTTTT.

J is TRBJ2-3 and V is TRBV7-9; TRBD2 might be the D (6 bases). V was trimmed by 2 bases and J by 6 bases, leaving 15 bases between them. The CDR3 covers 15 residues. Germline V gene sequence: CDR1 SEHNR, CDR2 FQNEAQ (reference sequence). CDR3 protein: CASSLPPGGPDTQYF. The CDR3 nucleotides are TGTGCCAGCAGCTTACCCCCTGGAGGGCCGGATACGCAGTATTTT. Supplemented by reference TRBV7-9 and TRBJ2-3, the full variable domain reads DTGVSQNPRHKITKRGQNVTFRCDPISEHNRLYWYRQTLGQGPEFLTYFQNEAQLEKSRLLSDRFSAERPKGSFSTLEIQRTEQGDSAMYLCASSLPPGGPDTQYFGPGTRLTVL.

The V call is TRBV5-8, the J call TRBJ2-7, with D possibly being TRBD2 (6 bases). V was clipped by 4 bases and J by 3 bases, with 14 bases between them. Germline values: CDR1 SGHTS, CDR2 YDEGEE. The CDR3 sequence is 14 residues long. CDR3 sequence (DNA): TGTGCCAGCAGCCGGTGGGGGGAGGACTACGAGCAGTACTTC. Protein: CASSRWGEDYEQYF.

The rearrangement uses TRBV10-3 and TRBJ2-2, with D uncertain. This CDR3 has 14 amino acids. CDR1 ENHRY and CDR2 SYGVKD come from the germline V gene. Trimming took 5 bases from V and 3 from J, leaving 10 bases between them. The CDR3 DNA sequence: TGTGCCATCAGTTGGAGTCCGGACACCGGGGAGCTGTTTTTT. Amino acids: CAISWSPDTGELFF.

The rearrangement links TRBV27 to TRBJ1-5; D gene ambiguous. Trimming removed 3 bases from V and 0 bases from J, with 9 bases in between. Germline V gives CDR1 MNHEY, CDR2 SMNVEV (reference sequence). CDR3 length equals 15 residues. CDR3 DNA: TGTGCCAGCAGTTTCCAGCAAGATAGCAATCAGCCCCAGCATTTT. Translation: CASSFQQDSNQPQHF.

The rearrangement links TRBV3-1 (or the pseudogene TRBV3-2) to TRBJ2-1, with 7 bases matching TRBD2. V dropped 5 bases and J dropped 8; count of bases not matched to a gene: 15. The CDR3 contains 16 residues. Germline loops: CDR1 LGHDT, CDR2 YNNKEL (reference sequence). CDR3 residues: CASSSRLGGRVDEQFF. DNA of the CDR3: TGTGCCAGCAGCTCCAGGTTAGGCGGGAGAGTCGATGAGCAGTTCTTC.

This chain links TRBV30 with TRBJ2-7, with 7 bases fitting TRBD2. Trimming took 3 bases from V and 3 from J; bases not matched to a gene: 8. Germline CDR1 is GTSNPN and CDR2 is SVGIG (reference sequence). The CDR3 covers 14 residues. CDR3 DNA: TGTGCCTGGAGCCCTGGGGGGGGAAGCTACGAGCAGTACTTC. It translates to CAWSPGGGSYEQYF.

This chain links TRBV7-9 with TRBJ2-7; 9 bases match TRBD2. V lost 5 bases, J lost 4 bases, and 15 bases stayed unmatched. The CDR3 is made up of 17 amino acids. In germline, CDR1 is SEHNR, CDR2 FQNEAQ (reference sequence). CDR3 sequence: CASSNPQGGRARYEQYF. For the CDR3, the DNA is TGTGCCAGCAGCAATCCCCAGGGCGGGAGGGCCAGATACGAGCAGTACTTC.

The chain couples TRBV28 to TRBJ2-7, with 9 bases that match TRBD1. Germline lookup yields CDR1 MDHEN and CDR2 SYDVKM. V lost 5 bases, J lost 0 bases, and 8 bases stayed unmatched. CDR3 length: 16 residues. CDR3 sequence reads: CASSPYGTGSSYEQYF. For the CDR3, the DNA is TGTGCCAGCAGTCCCTACGGGACAGGGAGCTCCTACGAGCAGTACTTC.

This clone has only a few counts. DNA of the CDR3: TGTGCCAGCAGTGACCGGGGCTCCTACGAGCAGTACTTC. Amino acid sequence: CASSDRGSYEQYF. The chain joins TRBV6-1 to TRBJ2-7; possibly TRBD2 for D (5 bases). The CDR3 runs to 13 residues. Germline loops: CDR1 MNHNS, CDR2 SASEGT. Trimming took 3 bases from V and 0 from J, leaving 6 bases between them.

The J gene is TRBJ1-2, the V gene TRBV6-5; no firm D call. The length of the CDR3 is 14 residues. V shed 7 bases and J shed 0 bases, with 12 bases lying between them. CDR1 is MNHEY, CDR2 SVGAGI, per germline. This chain's CDR3 is CASKSAGTNYGYTF. CDR3 sequence (DNA): TGTGCCAGCAAAAGCGCCGGTACTAACTATGGCTACACCTTC.

The gene calls are TRBV27 and TRBJ2-3; D is unresolved. The CDR3 totals 15 residues. The germline CDR1 and CDR2 sequences are MNHEY and SMNVEV (reference sequence). Between the trimmed V and J ends, which lost 1 base and 6 bases, there was a span of 14 bases. CDR3 protein: CASSLYPGLGDTQYF. The CDR3 coding sequence is TGTGCCAGCAGTTTATACCCGGGCCTTGGGGATACGCAGTATTTT.

This chain uses TRBV19 with TRBJ1-1; the D gene is possibly TRBD1 (6 bases). Germline V gene data show CDR1 as LNHDA and CDR2 as SQIVND (reference sequence). The CDR3 is 12 residues long. V dropped 5 bases and J dropped 6 bases, with 10 bases sitting between them. CDR3: CASSPTGPEAFF. The CDR3 nucleotides read TGTGCCAGTAGTCCTACAGGGCCTGAAGCTTTCTTT.

This chain uses TRBV28 with TRBJ1-1; TRBD1 might be the D (5 bases). CDR1 and CDR2 from the germline V gene are MDHEN and SYDVKM. The CDR3 runs to 12 residues. Trimming removed 3 bases from V and 11 bases from J, with 13 bases in between. The CDR3 protein is CASSFQGPGAFF. The DNA of the CDR3 is TGTGCCAGCAGTTTCCAGGGCCCCGGGGCTTTCTTT.

This chain joins TRBV5-1 and TRBJ2-1; TRBD2 matches at 8 bases. The germline V gene encodes CDR1 SGHRS and CDR2 YFSETQ. The CDR3 spans 16 residues. The V and J ends lost 0 bases and 2 bases, in that order; junction bases with no gene match: 4. The CDR3 sequence: CASSLVSGRTYNEQFF. The CDR3 DNA is TGCGCCAGCAGCTTGGTCAGCGGGAGAACCTACAATGAGCAGTTCTTC.

The chain combines TRBV28 with TRBJ1-6; D is uncertain. Trimming removed 3 bases from V and 5 bases from J, with 11 bases in between. CDR1 and CDR2 from the germline V gene are MDHEN and SYDVKM. This CDR3 comprises 15 residues. In DNA form, the CDR3 reads TGTGCCAGCAGTTTGTCGACCGTCCATAATTCACCCCTCCACTTT. Translated: CASSLSTVHNSPLHF.

The V and J genes are TRBV7-3 and TRBJ2-7; 7 nucleotides line up with TRBD1. The CDR3 loop spans 14 amino acids. The V gene's germline CDR1 is SGHTA and CDR2 FQGTGA. J was trimmed by 2 bases and V by 5 bases; bases with no gene match: 6. The CDR3 protein is CASSKGTETYEQYF. CDR3 DNA sequence: TGTGCCAGCAGCAAAGGGACAGAGACCTACGAGCAGTACTTC.

The chain joins TRBV6-1 to TRBJ1-1; D call uncertain. Germline V lookup: CDR1 MNHNS, CDR2 SASEGT. This CDR3 has 14 residues. Trimming shortened V by 1 base and J by 5 bases, and 11 bases separated the two germline ends. The CDR3 loop reads CASSEGFGITEAFF. The CDR3 DNA follows: TGTGCCAGCAGTGAAGGTTTCGGAATTACTGAAGCTTTCTTT.

A single count supports this clone. In DNA form, the CDR3 reads TGTGCCTGGCGGACTAGCGGAACCTACGAGCAGTACTTC. Its translation: CAWRTSGTYEQYF. The chain carries TRBV30 and TRBJ2-7, with 10 bases that match TRBD2. The V gene end was trimmed by 5 bases and the J gene end by 2 bases; junction bases not matched to a gene: 3. The CDR3 is 13 amino acids. Germline values: CDR1 GTSNPN, CDR2 SVGIG (reference sequence).

This clone has a handful of counts. This chain links TRBV4-1 with TRBJ1-1, with D tentatively TRBD1 (6 bases). The CDR3 consists of 15 residues. Germline V gene sequence: CDR1 MGHRA, CDR2 YSYEKL. Trimming removed 0 bases at V and 2 bases at J, with 10 bases between. The CDR3 nucleotides are TGCGCCAGCAGCCAAGAGAGGGGGTCTAACACTGAAGCTTTCTTT. It yields the protein CASSQERGSNTEAFF.

This rearrangement joins TRBV6-5 to TRBJ1-5; D is unresolved. The CDR3 spans 13 residues. CDR1 and CDR2 (germline): MNHEY, SVGAGI. With 8 bases removed from V and 1 base from J, the gap between germline ends came to 9 bases. CDR3 in amino acids: CASGVISNQPQHF. CDR3 DNA sequence: TGTGCCAGCGGGGTGATCAGCAATCAGCCCCAGCATTTT.

This rearrangement joins TRBV27 to TRBJ1-2; no firm D call. V lost 5 bases and J lost 4, with 20 bases in between. CDR1 and CDR2 (germline): MNHEY, SMNVEV (reference sequence). This CDR3 comprises 16 residues. The CDR3 DNA sequence: TGTGCCAGCAGTCCAGGTAAACCTCCATCCTCCTATGGCTACACCTTC. It codes for CASSPGKPPSSYGYTF.

J is TRBJ2-3 and V is TRBV10-1; D gene unclear. CDR3 length: 17 residues. Germline CDR1 and CDR2: WNHNN and SYGVQD (reference sequence). Trimming removed 4 bases from V and 1 base from J, with 18 bases in between. The CDR3 reads CASSGHPKGGGTDTQYF. The CDR3 bases are TGCGCCAGCAGTGGGCATCCGAAGGGCGGAGGCACAGATACGCAGTATTTT.

The J gene is TRBJ1-4, the V gene TRBV27; the D gene is possibly TRBD1 (6 bases). This CDR3 is built from 15 residues. Germline-derived CDR1 and CDR2 are MNHEY and SMNVEV (reference sequence). The V end lost 6 bases, the J end lost 6 bases, and 17 bases lay between the germline ends. CDR3 protein: CASSPARGRDEKLFF. As DNA, the CDR3 is TGTGCCAGCAGCCCTGCCCGGGGGCGCGATGAAAAACTGTTTTTT.

The chain employs TRBV6-6 and TRBJ2-4; 9 bases align to TRBD2. The CDR3 totals 16 residues. Germline assignment: CDR1 MNHNY and CDR2 SVGAGI (reference sequence). V shed 5 bases, J shed 9 bases, and the junction held 14 bases outside the gene matches. CDR3 protein: CASSRTGTSSSGIQYF. Written as DNA, the CDR3 is TGTGCCAGCAGTCGAACCGGGACTAGCTCGTCGGGCATTCAGTACTTC.